This T cell receptor beta chain was observed in a study of T-cell memory formation after mild COVID-19. Overall study results and limits: Contracting clones localized mainly to CM and EM when CD4+ and mainly to EMRA when CD8+.

A single record per CDR3 protein comes from TCRdb applying MiXCR to the 5' RACE reads. Of approximately 390,000 distinct CDR3 sequences listed, approximately 15% are singletons. The germline CDR1 and CDR2 sequences are SGHRS and YFSETQ. J gave up 4 bases and V 4 bases, and 4 bases lay outside the gene matches. CDR3 length equals 15 residues. This clonotype came up a few times. Its antigen remains unidentified. Specimen: PBMCs or a T cell subset sorted from them (not recorded which). The chain joins TRBV5-1 to TRBJ1-3; 11 bases fit TRBD1. The TCR was taken from a man between 18 and 29 years old who had mild COVID-19 (a few samples of this study predate the infection). Cell type and time point are not known. The CDR3 here is CASSSGQGAGNTIYF. The CDR3 bases are TGCGCCAGCAGCAGTGGACAGGGGGCAGGAAACACCATATATTTT. The complete variable domain, with remaining parts taken from reference TRBV5-1 and TRBJ1-3, reads KAGVTQTPRYLIKTRGQQVTLSCSPISGHRSVSWYQQTPGQGLQFLFEYFSETQRNKGNFPGRFSGRQFSNSRSEMNVSTLELGDSALYLCASSSGQGAGNTIYFGEGSWLTVV.